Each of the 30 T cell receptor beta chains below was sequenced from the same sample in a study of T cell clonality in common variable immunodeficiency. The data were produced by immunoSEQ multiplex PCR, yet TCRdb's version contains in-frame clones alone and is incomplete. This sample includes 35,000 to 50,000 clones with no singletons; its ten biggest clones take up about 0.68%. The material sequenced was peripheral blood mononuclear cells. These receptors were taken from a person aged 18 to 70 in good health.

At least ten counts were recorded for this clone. Incomplete CDR3 DNA: TGTGCCAGCAGCCAAGAGGTAGCCCAAGGGGATGAG. Residues: CASSQEVAQGDE. In full, the CDR3 is CASSQEVAQGDEQFF. V and J are TRBV4-2 and TRBJ2-1, with D maybe TRBD1 (5 bases). Read coverage stops 3 residues before the CDR3 terminus; the germline J gene supplies the remainder. Germline V gene lookup returns CDR1 LGHNA and CDR2 YNFKEQ. The CDR3 is made up of 15 amino acids. The V gene lost 0 bases and the J gene lost 8 bases, with 14 bases spanning the gap.

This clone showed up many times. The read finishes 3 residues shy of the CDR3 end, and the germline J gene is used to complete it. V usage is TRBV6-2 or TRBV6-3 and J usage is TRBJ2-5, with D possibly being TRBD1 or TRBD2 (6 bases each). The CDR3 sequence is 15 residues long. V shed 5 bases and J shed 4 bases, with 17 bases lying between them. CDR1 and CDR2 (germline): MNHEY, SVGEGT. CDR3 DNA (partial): TGTGCCAGCAGTACACCACAGGGAGGATCAGAGACC. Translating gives CASSTPQGGSET. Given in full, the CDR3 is CASSTPQGGSETQYF.

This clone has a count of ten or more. CDR3 loop: CASSLSAGNTIYF. CDR3 bases read: TGTGCCAGCAGCTTATCCGCTGGAAACACC. This chain links TRBV11-2 with TRBJ1-3, with D hard to call. The read ends 3 residues before the CDR3 terminus; that terminus is restored from the germline J gene. Germline loops: CDR1 SGHAT, CDR2 FQNNGV. The length of the CDR3 is 13 residues. V lost 2 bases and J lost 2, with 4 bases in between.

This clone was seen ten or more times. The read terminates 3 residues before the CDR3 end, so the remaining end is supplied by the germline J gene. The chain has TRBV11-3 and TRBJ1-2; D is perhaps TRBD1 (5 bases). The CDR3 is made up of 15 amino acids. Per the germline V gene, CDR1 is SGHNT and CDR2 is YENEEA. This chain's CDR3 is CASRLWWREGYGYTF. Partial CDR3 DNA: TGTGCAAGTCGCTTATGGTGGAGGGAGGGGTATGGC. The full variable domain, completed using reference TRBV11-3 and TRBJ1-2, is EAGVVQSPRYKIIEKKQPVAFWCNPISGHNTLYWYLQNLGQGPELLIRYENEEAVDDSQLPKDRFSAERLKGVDSTLKIQPAELGDSAVYLCASRLWWREGYGYTFGSGTRLTVV.

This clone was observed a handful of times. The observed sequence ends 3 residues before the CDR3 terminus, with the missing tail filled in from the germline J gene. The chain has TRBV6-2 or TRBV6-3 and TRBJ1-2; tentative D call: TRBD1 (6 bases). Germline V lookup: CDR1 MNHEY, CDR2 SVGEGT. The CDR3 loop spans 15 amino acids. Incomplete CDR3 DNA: TGTGCCAGCTCCCCGCGGGGGGCTAGCACAGATACC. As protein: CASSPRGASTDT. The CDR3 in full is CASSPRGASTDTYTF.

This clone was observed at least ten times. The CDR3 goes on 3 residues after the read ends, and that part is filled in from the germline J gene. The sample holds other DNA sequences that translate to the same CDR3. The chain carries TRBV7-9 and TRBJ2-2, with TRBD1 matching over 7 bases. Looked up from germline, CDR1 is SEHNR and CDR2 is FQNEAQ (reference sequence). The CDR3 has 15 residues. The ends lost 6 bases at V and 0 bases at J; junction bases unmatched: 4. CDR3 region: CASRPGTANTGELFF. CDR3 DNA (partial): TGTGCCAGCAGGCCGGGGACAGCGAACACCGGGGAG.

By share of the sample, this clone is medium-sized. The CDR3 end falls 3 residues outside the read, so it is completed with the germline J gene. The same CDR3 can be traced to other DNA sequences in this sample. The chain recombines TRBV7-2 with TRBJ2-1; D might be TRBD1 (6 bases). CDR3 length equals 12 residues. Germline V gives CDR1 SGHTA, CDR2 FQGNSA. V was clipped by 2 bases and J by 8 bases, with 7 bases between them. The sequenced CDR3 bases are TGTGCCAGCAGCTTAAAGGGGGATGAG. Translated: CASSLKGDE. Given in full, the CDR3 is CASSLKGDEQFF.

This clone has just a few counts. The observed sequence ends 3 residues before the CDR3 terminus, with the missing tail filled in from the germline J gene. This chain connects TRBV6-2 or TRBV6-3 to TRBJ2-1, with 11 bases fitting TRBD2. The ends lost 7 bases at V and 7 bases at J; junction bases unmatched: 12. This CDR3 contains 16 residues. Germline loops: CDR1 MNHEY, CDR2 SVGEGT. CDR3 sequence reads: CASKPLAGGEGNEQFF. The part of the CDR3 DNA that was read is TGTGCCAGCAAGCCATTAGCGGGGGGGGAAGGGAATGAG.

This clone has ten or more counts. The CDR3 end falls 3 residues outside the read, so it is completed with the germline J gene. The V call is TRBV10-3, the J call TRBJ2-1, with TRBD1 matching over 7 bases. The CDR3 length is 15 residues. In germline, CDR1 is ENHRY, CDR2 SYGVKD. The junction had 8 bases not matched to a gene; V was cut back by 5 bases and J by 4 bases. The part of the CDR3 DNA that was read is TGTGCCATCAGTCCGGGACAGCCCAAATACAATGAG. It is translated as CAISPGQPKYNE. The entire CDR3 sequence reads CAISPGQPKYNEQFF.

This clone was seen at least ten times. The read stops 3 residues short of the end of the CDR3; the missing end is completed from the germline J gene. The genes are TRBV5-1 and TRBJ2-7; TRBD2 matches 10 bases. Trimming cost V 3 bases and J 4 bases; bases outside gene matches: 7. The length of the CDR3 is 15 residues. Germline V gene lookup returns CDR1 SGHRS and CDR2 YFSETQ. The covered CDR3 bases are TGCGCCAGCAGCTGGGGAGCGGGAGGGCCATACGAG. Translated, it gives CASSWGAGGPYE. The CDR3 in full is CASSWGAGGPYEQYF.

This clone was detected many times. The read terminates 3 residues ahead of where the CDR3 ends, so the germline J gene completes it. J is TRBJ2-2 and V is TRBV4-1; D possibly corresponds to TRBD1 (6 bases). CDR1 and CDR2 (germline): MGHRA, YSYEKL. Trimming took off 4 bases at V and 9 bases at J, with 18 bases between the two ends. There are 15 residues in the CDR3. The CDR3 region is CASSRGLQGIRELFF. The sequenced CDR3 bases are TGCGCCAGCAGCCGGGGATTACAGGGCATCCGGGAG.

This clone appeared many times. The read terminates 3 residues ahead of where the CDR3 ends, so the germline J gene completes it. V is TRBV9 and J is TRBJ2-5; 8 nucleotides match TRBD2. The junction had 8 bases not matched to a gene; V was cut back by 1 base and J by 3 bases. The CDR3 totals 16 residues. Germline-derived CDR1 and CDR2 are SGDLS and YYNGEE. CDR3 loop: CASSVSAGGREETQYF. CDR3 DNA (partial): TGTGCCAGCAGCGTAAGTGCGGGGGGAAGAGAAGAGACC.

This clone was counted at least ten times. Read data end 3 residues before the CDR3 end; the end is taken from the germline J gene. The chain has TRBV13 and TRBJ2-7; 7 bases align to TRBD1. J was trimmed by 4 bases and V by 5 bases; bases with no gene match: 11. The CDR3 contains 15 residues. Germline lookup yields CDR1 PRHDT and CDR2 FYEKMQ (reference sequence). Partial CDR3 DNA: TGTGCCAGCAGCATCACGCAGGGGGTTATGTACGAG. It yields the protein CASSITQGVMYE. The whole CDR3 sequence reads CASSITQGVMYEQYF.

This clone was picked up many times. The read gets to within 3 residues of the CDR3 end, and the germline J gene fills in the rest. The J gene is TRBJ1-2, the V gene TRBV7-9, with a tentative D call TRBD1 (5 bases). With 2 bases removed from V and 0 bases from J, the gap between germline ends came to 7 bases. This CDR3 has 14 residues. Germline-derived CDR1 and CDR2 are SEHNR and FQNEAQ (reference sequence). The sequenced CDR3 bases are TGTGCCAGCAGCTTATGGACACCTAACTATGGC. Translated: CASSLWTPNYG. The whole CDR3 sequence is CASSLWTPNYGYTF.

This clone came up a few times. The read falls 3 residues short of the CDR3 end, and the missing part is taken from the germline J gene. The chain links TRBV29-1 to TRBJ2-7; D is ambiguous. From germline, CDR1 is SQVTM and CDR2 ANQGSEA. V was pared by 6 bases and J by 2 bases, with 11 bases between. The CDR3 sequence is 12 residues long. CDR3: CSVENPAYEQYF. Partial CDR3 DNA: TGCAGCGTGGAAAATCCGGCCTACGAG.

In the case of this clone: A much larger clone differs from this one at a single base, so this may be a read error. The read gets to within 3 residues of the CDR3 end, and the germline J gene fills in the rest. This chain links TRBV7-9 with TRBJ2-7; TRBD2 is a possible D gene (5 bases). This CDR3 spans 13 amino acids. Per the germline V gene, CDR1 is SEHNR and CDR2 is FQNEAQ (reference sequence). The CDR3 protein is CASRLTGLPEQYF. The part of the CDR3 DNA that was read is TGTGCCAGCCGCTTAACGGGGTTGCCCGAG.

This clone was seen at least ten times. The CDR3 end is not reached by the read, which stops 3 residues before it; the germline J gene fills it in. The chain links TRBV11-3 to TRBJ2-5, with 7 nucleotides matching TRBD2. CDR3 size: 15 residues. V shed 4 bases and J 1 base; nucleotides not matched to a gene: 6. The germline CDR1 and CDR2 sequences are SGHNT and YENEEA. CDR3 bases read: TGTGCCAGCAGCTACTCAGCGGGGCCCCAAGAGACC. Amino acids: CASSYSAGPQET. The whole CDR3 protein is CASSYSAGPQETQYF.

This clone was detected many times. The CDR3 sequence is CASSQERRGPYEQYF. CDR3 DNA (partial): TGTGCCAGCAGCCAAGAGCGACGGGGTCCCTACGAG. This chain links TRBV14 with TRBJ2-7; a possible D gene is TRBD2 (5 bases). Read data end 3 residues before the CDR3 end; the end is taken from the germline J gene. CDR3 length equals 15 residues. The V end was cut by 0 bases, the J end by 2 bases, with 11 bases between. Germline assignment: CDR1 SGHDN and CDR2 FVKESK.

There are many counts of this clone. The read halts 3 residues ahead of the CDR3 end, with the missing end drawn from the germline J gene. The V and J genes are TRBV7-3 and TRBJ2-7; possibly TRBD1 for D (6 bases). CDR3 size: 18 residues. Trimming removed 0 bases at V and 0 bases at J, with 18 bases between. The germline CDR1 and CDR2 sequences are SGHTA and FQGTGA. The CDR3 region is CASSLTPGQELTSYEQYF. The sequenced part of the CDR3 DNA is TGTGCCAGCAGCTTAACACCGGGACAAGAATTAACCTCCTACGAG.

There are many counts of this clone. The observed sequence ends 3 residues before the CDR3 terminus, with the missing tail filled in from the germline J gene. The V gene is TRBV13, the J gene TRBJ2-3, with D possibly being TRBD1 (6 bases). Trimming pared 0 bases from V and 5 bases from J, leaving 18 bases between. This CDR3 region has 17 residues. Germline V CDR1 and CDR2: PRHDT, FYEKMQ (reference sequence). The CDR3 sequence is CASSLGPTGSGGDTQYF. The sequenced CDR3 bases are TGTGCCAGCAGCTTAGGACCAACAGGGTCCGGCGGAGATACG. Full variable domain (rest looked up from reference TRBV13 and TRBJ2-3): AAGVIQSPRHLIKEKRETATLKCYPIPRHDTVYWYQQGPGQDPQFLISFYEKMQSDKGSIPDRFSAQQFSDYHSELNMSSLELGDSALYFCASSLGPTGSGGDTQYFGPGTRLTVL.

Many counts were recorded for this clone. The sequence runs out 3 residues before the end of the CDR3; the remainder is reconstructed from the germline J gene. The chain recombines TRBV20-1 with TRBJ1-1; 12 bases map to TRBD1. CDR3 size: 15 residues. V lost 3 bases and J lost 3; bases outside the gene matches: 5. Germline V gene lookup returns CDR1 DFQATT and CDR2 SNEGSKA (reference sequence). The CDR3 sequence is CSARGGQGADTEAFF. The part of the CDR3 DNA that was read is TGCAGTGCTAGGGGGGGACAGGGGGCGGACACTGAA.

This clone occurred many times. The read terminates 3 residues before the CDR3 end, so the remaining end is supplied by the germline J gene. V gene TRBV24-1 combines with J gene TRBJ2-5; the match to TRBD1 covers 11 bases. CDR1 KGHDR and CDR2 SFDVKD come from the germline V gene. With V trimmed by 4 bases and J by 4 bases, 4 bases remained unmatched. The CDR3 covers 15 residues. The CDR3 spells CATSDSGTGGETQYF. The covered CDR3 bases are TGTGCCACCAGTGACTCCGGGACAGGGGGAGAGACC.

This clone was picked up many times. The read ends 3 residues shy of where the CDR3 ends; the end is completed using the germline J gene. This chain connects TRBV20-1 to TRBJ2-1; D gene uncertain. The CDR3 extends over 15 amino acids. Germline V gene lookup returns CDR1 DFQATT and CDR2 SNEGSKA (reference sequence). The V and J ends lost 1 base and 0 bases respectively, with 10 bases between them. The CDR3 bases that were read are TGCAGTGCTAGAGGAGCTATTGGCTCCTACAATGAG. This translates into CSARGAIGSYNE. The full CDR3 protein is CSARGAIGSYNEQFF.

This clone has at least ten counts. CDR3 bases read: TGTGCCAGCAGCGTAGGAAGGCGGGAGATATCAGATACG. It translates to CASSVGRREISDT. The whole CDR3 reads CASSVGRREISDTQYF. The V gene is TRBV9, the J gene TRBJ2-3, with 7 bases lining up with TRBD2. The CDR3 is cut off 3 residues early in the read; its end comes from the germline J gene. The germline CDR1 and CDR2 sequences are SGDLS and YYNGEE. V was clipped by 0 bases and J by 4 bases; unmatched bases: 8. The CDR3 length is 16 residues.

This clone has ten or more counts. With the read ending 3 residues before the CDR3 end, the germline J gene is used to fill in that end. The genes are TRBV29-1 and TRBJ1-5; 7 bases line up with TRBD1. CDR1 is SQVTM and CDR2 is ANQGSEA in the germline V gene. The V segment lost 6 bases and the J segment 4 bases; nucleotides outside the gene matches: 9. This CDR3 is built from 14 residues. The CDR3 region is CSVATGTVNQPQHF. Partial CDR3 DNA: TGCAGCGTCGCAACCGGGACAGTTAATCAGCCC.

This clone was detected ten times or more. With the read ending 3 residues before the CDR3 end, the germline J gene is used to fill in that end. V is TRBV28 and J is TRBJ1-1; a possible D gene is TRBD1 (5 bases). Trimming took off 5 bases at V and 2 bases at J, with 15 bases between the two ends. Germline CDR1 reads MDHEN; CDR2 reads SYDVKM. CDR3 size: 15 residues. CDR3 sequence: CASSQPQTANTEAFF. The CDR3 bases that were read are TGTGCCAGCAGTCAACCCCAGACAGCCAACACTGAA.

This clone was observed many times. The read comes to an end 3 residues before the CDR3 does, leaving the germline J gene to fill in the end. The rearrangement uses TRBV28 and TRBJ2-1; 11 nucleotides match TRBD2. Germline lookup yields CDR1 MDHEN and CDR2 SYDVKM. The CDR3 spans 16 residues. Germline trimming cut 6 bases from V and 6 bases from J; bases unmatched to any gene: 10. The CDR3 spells CASRGPLAGGVNEQFF. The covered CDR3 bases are TGTGCCAGCAGGGGACCCCTAGCGGGAGGCGTCAATGAG.

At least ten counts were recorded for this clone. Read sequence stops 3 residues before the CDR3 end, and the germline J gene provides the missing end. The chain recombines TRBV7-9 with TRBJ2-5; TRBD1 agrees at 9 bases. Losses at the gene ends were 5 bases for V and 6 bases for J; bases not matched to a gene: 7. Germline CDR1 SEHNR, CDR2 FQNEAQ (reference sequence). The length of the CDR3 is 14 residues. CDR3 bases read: TGTGCCAGCAGCCCTACAGGGGGCGAACAGACC. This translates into CASSPTGGEQT. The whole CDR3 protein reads CASSPTGGEQTQYF.

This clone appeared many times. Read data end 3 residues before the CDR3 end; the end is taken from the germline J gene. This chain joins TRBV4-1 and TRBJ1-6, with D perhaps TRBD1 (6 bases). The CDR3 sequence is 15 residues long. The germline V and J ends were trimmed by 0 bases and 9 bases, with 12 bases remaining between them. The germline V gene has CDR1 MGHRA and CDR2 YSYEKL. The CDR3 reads CASSQDGGARSPLHF. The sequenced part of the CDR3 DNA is TGCGCCAGCAGCCAAGATGGGGGGGCGCGTTCACCC.

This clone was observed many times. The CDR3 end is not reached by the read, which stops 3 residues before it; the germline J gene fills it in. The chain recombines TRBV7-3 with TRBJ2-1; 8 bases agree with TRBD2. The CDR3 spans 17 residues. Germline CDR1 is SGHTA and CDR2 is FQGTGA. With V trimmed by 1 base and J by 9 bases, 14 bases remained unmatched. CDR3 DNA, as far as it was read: TGTGCCAGCAGCTTAAGTGGTTCCACTAGCGGAGCCCGTGAG. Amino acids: CASSLSGSTSGARE. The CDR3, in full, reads CASSLSGSTSGAREQFF.